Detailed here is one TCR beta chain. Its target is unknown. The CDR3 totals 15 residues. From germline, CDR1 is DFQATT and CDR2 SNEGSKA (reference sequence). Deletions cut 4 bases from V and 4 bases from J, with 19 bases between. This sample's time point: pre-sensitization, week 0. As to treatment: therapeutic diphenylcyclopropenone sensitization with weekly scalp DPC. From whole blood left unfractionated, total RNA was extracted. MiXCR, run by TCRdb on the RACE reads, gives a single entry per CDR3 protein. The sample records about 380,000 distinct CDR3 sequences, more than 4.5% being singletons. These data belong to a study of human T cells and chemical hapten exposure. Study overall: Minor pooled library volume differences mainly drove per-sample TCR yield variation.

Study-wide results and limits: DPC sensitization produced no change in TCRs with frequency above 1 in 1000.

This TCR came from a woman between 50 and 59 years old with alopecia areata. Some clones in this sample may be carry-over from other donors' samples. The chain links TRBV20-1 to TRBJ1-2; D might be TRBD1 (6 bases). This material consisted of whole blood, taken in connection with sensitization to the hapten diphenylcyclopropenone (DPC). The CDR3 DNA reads TGCAGTGCTATCGGGACGGACCGAGGGGGCTATGGCTACACCTTC. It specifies CSAIGTDRGGYGYTF.